The rows below give T cell receptor beta chains drawn from one sample of a study of blood T cell repertoires in COVID-19. Sequenced by immunoSEQ multiplex PCR; TCRdb stores in-frame clones only, minus some. The sample lists tens of thousands of clones, approximately 80% occurring once. The sequenced material came from peripheral blood. The receptor source for this set is a man aged 50 to 60 with COVID-19, enrolled during active disease. The CDR3 runs from the conserved cysteine through the conserved F or W. The order of the fields is clone size, D gene, J gene, V gene, CDR3 DNA, CDR3 protein. The D gene is left open where the match is weak. Rows may omit the clone size; those that give it use once, few, many or a size class.

>.|TRBD2|TRBJ2-1|TRBV28
TGTGCCAGCAGTTTAGGGCGGGGGGGTTATGATGAGCAGTTCTTC
CASSLGRGGYDEQFF
>.|.|TRBJ1-2|TRBV16
TGTGCCAGCAGCCAATCGACACAGAGCTATGGCTACACCTTC
CASSQSTQSYGYTF
>.|.|TRBJ2-2|TRBV6-1
TGTGCCAGCAGTGAATCTCGAGGTGCCGGGGAGCTGTTTTTT
CASSESRGAGELFF
>.|.|TRBJ2-7|TRBV28
TGTGCCAGCAGTCCCCCCGTTCAGGGGCGATACGAGCAGTACTTC
CASSPPVQGRYEQYF
>.|.|TRBJ1-3|TRBV19
TGTGCCAGTAGTATGTATGTGAGCTCTGGAAACACCATATATTTT
CASSMYVSSGNTIYF
>once|.|TRBJ2-6|TRBV19
TGTGCCAGTAGTAAACGCGCCAAACCTGGGGCCAACGTCCTGACTTTC
CASSKRAKPGANVLTF
>once|TRBD2|TRBJ2-1|TRBV11-3
TGTGCCAGCAGCTCGACTAGCGACAGGTTCAATGAGCAGTTCTTC
CASSSTSDRFNEQFF
>.|.|TRBJ1-1|TRBV19
TGTGCCAGTAGCCACCAAACAGGGAACACTGAAGCTTTCTTT
CASSHQTGNTEAFF
>.|.|TRBJ2-3|TRBV4-3
TGCGCCAGCAGCCTTTCGGGTCCGACAGATACGCAGTATTTT
CASSLSGPTDTQYF
>.|.|TRBJ1-4|TRBV9
TGTGCCAGCAGCCCCCAAACGAGTAATGAAAAACTGTTTTTT
CASSPQTSNEKLFF
>.|TRBD1|TRBJ1-1|TRBV24-1
TGTGCCACCCGGGACAGACACACTGAAGCTTTCTTT
CATRDRHTEAFF
>.|TRBD2|TRBJ2-3|TRBV6-1
TGTGCCAGCAGTGAGATTCGAGCAGGGACTAGGAATACGCAGTATTTT
CASSEIRAGTRNTQYF
>.|.|TRBJ1-2|TRBV5-4
TGTGCCAGCAGCTTGAATTGGGAGGGCTACACCTTC
CASSLNWEGYTF
>.|TRBD2|TRBJ2-2|TRBV6-2/TRBV6-3
TGTGCCAGCAGTACCGGGACTAGTACAGGGGAGCTGTTTTTT
CASSTGTSTGELFF
>.|.|TRBJ1-3|TRBV11-3
TGTGCCAGCTCCGCGAGCTCTGGAAACACCATATATTTT
CASSASSGNTIYF
>.|TRBD1|TRBJ1-4|TRBV19
TGTGCCAGTACCTTCGTTAAGGGGGCGGATGAAAAACTGTTTTTT
CASTFVKGADEKLFF
>.|.|TRBJ2-5|TRBV28
TGTGCCAGCAGTCCAGACACGGGGAAGACCCAGTACTTC
CASSPDTGKTQYF
>.|TRBD2|TRBJ2-5|TRBV9
TGTGCCAGCAGCCCCGGGGGGACGGAGACCCAGTACTTC
CASSPGGTETQYF
>.|.|TRBJ1-3|TRBV6-2/TRBV6-3
TGTGCCAGCAGTTATCTTGGAAACACCATATATTTT
CASSYLGNTIYF
>.|TRBD1|TRBJ1-2|TRBV6-2/TRBV6-3
TGTGCCAGCAGTTACCCGGGGACAGTTCATGGCTACACCTTC
CASSYPGTVHGYTF
>.|.|TRBJ1-2|TRBV24-1
TGTGCCACCCACCTCGGGGGGGGATTGGGCTACACCTTC
CATHLGGGLGYTF
>.|.|TRBJ2-5|TRBV19
TGTGCCAGTAGTATAACGGGGGGCGGGGAGACCCAGTACTTC
CASSITGGGETQYF
>.|.|TRBJ1-1|TRBV6-2/TRBV6-3
TGTGCCAGCAGTTACCGGGGGATACAGTCGAACACTGAAGCTTTCTTT
CASSYRGIQSNTEAFF
>.|.|TRBJ2-5|TRBV5-1
TGCGCCAGCAACCTTCGCTACGGGGTGCGAGAGACCCAGTACTTC
CASNLRYGVRETQYF
>.|.|TRBJ1-2|TRBV7-2
TGTGCCAGCAGCTTGGGCGGGGGGTCGCGTGGCTACACCTTC
CASSLGGGSRGYTF
>.|TRBD1|TRBJ1-2|TRBV9
TGTGCCAGCAGCGTAGCCCTTTGGGGTGGACAGGGGAATAATGGCTACACCTTC
CASSVALWGGQGNNGYTF
>.|TRBD1|TRBJ1-2|TRBV11-3
TGTGCCAGCAGCTTAGGGACAGGATATTATTTTAACTATGGCTACACCTTC
CASSLGTGYYFNYGYTF
>few|TRBD1|TRBJ1-5|TRBV6-1
TGTGCCAGCAGTGACACAACAGGGGGCTATCAGCCCCAGCATTTT
CASSDTTGGYQPQHF
>few|.|TRBJ1-1|TRBV3-1/TRBV3-2
TGTGCCAGCAGCCAAGATCTGGGGGGCACTGAAGCTTTCTTT
CASSQDLGGTEAFF
>.|.|TRBJ1-4|TRBV4-3
TGCGCCAGCAGCCAATGGGGGCGAATGGATGAAAAACTGTTTTTT
CASSQWGRMDEKLFF
>.|TRBD1|TRBJ1-5|TRBV9
TGTGCCAGCAGCGCGTCAGGGGGGCGCGAGAGTCAGCCCCAGCATTTT
CASSASGGRESQPQHF
>.|.|TRBJ2-2|TRBV20-1
TGCAGTGCTAGAGATAGAGGGGAGCTGTTTTTT
CSARDRGELFF
>.|.|TRBJ2-1|TRBV5-4
TGTGCCAGCAGCCTGACAGGGAGGGAGCAGTTCTTC
CASSLTGREQFF
>few|.|TRBJ2-2|TRBV7-9
TGTGCCAGCAGCCGAACAGGAATTAACACCGGGGAGCTGTTTTTT
CASSRTGINTGELFF
>once|.|TRBJ1-2|TRBV19
TGTGCCAGTAGTACACCGGGATCCTATGGCTACACCTTC
CASSTPGSYGYTF
>.|TRBD1|TRBJ1-5|TRBV12-3/TRBV12-4
TGTGCCAGCAGTCCGACAGGGTGGCAGCCCCAGCATTTT
CASSPTGWQPQHF
>.|.|TRBJ2-3|TRBV23-1
TGCGCCAGCAGTCTGGAACATCTGGGGCGCACAGATACGCAGTATTTT
CASSLEHLGRTDTQYF
>.|.|TRBJ1-2|TRBV7-9
TGTGCCAGCAGCTTAAATACAGTACTCTATGGCTACACCTTC
CASSLNTVLYGYTF
>.|TRBD1|TRBJ2-7|TRBV27
TGTGCCACTTCAACAGGGGGCTGGAATGAACAGTACTTC
CATSTGGWNEQYF
>.|TRBD2|TRBJ2-1|TRBV6-1
TGTGCCAGCAGTGCATCAACTAGCGGGGCCTACAATGAGCAGTTCTTC
CASSASTSGAYNEQFF
>.|TRBD1|TRBJ2-1|TRBV5-1
TGCGCCAGCAGCGGAATAGGGGGCACGTGGAATGAGCAGTTCTTC
CASSGIGGTWNEQFF
>once|TRBD1|TRBJ2-7|TRBV6-5
TGTGCCAGCAGTACCGATATAGGGACAGGTTACGAGCAGTACTTC
CASSTDIGTGYEQYF
>.|TRBD2|TRBJ2-5|TRBV7-7
TGTGCCAGCAGCCTAGGGGGACTAGCGGGCCAAGAGACCCAGTACTTC
CASSLGGLAGQETQYF
>.|TRBD1|TRBJ1-4|TRBV6-5
TGTGCCAGCAGTCTAACCGGGACAGCAAATGAAAAACTGTTTTTT
CASSLTGTANEKLFF
>.|.|TRBJ2-6|TRBV5-1
TGCGCCAGCAGCCGTGGGGAGAGTGGGGCCAACGTCCTGACTTTC
CASSRGESGANVLTF
>.|.|TRBJ1-2|TRBV6-1
TGTGCCAGCAGTGAAGGCGGCCGGTGGCACTATGGCTACACCTTC
CASSEGGRWHYGYTF
>.|.|TRBJ1-2|TRBV6-1
TGTGCCAGCAGTGAAGGAGGAGAGAGGTGCCGCTTC
CASSEGGERCRF
>.|TRBD2|TRBJ2-1|TRBV9
TGTGCCAGCAGCGCCCGTAGTTCTCCTTCGACTAGCGGGGGGGGAAATGAGCAGTTCTTC
CASSARSSPSTSGGGNEQFF
>.|.|TRBJ2-2|TRBV4-2
TGTGCCAGCAGCCAAGAAGGAGGGGGGGCCATCGGGGAGCTGTTTTTT
CASSQEGGGAIGELFF
>.|.|TRBJ1-2|TRBV29-1
TGCAGCGTTGAAACACGCTATGGCTACACCTTC
CSVETRYGYTF